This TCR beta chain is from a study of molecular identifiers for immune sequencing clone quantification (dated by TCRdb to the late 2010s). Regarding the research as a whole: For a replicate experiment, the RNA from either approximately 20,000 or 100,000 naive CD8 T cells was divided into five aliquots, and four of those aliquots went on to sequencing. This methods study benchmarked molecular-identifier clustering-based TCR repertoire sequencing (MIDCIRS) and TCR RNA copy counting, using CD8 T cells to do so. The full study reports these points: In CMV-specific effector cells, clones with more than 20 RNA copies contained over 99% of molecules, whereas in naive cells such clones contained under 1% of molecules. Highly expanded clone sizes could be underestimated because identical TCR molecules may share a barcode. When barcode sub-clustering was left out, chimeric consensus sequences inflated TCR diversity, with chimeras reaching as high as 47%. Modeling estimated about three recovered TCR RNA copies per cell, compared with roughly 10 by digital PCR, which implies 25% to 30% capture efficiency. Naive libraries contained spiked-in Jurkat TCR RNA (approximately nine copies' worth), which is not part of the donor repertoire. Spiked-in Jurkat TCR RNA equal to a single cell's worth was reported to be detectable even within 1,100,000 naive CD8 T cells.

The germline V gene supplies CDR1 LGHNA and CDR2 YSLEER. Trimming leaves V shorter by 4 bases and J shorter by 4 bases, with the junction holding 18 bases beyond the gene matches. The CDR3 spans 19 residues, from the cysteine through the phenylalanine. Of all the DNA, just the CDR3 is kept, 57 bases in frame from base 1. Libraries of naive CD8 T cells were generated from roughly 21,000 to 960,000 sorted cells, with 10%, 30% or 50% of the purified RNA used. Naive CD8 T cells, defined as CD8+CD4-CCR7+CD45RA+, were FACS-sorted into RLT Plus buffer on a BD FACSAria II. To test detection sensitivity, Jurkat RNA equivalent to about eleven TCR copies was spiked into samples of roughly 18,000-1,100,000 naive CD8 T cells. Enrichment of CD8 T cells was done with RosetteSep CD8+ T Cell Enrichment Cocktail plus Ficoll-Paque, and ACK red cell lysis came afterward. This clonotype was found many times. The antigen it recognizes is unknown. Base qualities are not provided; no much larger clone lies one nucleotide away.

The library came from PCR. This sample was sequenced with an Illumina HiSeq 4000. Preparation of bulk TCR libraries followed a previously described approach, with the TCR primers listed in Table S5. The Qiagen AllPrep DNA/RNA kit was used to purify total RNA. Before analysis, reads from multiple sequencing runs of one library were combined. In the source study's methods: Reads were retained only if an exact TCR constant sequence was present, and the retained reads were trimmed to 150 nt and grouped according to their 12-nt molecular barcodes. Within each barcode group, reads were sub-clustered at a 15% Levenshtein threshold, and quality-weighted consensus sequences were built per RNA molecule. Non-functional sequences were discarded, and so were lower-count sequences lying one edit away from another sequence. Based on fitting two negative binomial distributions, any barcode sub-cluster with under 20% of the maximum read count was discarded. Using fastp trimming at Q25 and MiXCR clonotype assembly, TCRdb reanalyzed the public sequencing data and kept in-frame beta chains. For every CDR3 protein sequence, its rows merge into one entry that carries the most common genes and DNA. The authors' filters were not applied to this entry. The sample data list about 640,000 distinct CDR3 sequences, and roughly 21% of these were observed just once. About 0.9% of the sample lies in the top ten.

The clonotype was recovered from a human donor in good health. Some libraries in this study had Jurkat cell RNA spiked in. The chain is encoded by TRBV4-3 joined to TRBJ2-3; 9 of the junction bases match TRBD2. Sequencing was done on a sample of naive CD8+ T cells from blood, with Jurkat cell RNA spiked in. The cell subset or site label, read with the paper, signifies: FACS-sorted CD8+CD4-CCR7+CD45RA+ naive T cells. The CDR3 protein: CASSLKAGGLAGAADTQYF. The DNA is TGCGCCAGCAGCCTAAAAGCTGGGGGACTAGCCGGGGCTGCAGATACGCAGTATTTT.